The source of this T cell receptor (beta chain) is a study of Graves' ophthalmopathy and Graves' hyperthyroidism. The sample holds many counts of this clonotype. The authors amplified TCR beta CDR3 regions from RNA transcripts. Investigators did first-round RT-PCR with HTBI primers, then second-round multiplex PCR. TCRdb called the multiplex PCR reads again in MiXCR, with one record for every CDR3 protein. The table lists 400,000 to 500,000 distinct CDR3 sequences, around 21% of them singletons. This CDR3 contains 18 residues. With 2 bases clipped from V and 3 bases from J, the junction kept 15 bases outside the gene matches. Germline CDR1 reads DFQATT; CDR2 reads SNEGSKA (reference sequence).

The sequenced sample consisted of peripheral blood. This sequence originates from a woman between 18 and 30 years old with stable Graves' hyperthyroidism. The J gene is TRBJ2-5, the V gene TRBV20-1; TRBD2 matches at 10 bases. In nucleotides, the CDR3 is TGCAGTGCTAGACCCTTTGCGACCTTTACTAGCGGGAAAGAGACCCAGTACTTC. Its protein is CSARPFATFTSGKETQYF.